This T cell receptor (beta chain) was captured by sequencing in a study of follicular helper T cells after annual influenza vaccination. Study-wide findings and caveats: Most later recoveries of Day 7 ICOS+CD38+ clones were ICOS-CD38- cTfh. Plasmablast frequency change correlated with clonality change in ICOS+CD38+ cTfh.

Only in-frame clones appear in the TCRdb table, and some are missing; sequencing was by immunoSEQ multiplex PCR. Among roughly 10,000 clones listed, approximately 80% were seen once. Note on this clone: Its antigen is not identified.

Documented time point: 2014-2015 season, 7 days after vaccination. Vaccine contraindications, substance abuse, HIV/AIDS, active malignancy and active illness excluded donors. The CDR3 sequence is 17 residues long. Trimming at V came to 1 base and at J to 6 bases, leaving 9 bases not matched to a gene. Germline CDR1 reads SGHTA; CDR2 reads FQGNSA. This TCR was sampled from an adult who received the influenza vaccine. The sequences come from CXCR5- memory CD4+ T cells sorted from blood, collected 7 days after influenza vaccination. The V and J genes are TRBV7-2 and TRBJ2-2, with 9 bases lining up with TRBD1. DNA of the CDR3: TGTGCCAGCAGCTTAGTTTCGACAGGGGGATTGGCCGGGGAGCTGTTTTTT. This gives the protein CASSLVSTGGLAGELFF. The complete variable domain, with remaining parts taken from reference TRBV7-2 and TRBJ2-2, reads GAGVSQSPSNKVTEKGKDVELRCDPISGHTALYWYRQSLGQGLEFLIYFQGNSAPDKSGLPSDRFSAERTGGSVSTLTIQRTQQEDSAVYLCASSLVSTGGLAGELFFGEGSRLTVL.